Listed below are T cell receptor beta chains from one sample, sequenced in a study of blood T cells in healthy people across ages. MiXCR, run by TCRdb on the 5' RACE reads, gives a single entry per CDR3 protein. The table lists approximately 670,000 distinct CDR3 sequences, roughly 41% of them singletons, with around 30% in the top ten. The sequenced sample was blood. Source of these receptors: a man older than 75 in good health. The CDR3 runs from the conserved cysteine through the conserved F or W. The order of the fields is J gene, D gene, V gene, clone size, CDR3 DNA, CDR3 protein. D genes are given only for firm matches. Expanded clones are given a class, and other clones once, few, many or no size at all.

>TRBJ2-3|TRBD1|TRBV7-2|few
TGTGCCAGCAGCCCCCCGGGACAGGGGGCGCCGGGAGATACGCAGTATTTT
CASSPPGQGAPGDTQYF
>TRBJ2-3|-|TRBV12-3/TRBV12-4|few
TGTGCCAGCATCGGTGGCTTTTCAGATACGCAGTATTTT
CASIGGFSDTQYF
>TRBJ2-5|TRBD1|TRBV6-2/TRBV6-3|-
TGTGCCAGCAGTTACGTAGGGACAGCTCAAGAGACCCAGTACTTC
CASSYVGTAQETQYF
>TRBJ1-4|-|TRBV7-9|many
TGTGCCAGCAGCTTAGCCGGAGTCTTCGGGGAAAAACTGTTTTTT
CASSLAGVFGEKLFF
>TRBJ2-3|TRBD2|TRBV6-4|-
TGTGCCAGCAGCGGGACTAGCGGGGGGGCGCAGTATTTT
CASSGTSGGAQYF
>TRBJ1-1|-|TRBV6-2/TRBV6-3|-
TGTGCCAGCAGTTACTCGCCAGGGGTACCCGTGGCTTTCTTT
CASSYSPGVPVAFF
>TRBJ2-5|TRBD2|TRBV7-2|-
TGTGCCAGCAGCCTCGGACTAGCGGGGGCCCGTGGTAGGGAGACCCAGTACTTC
CASSLGLAGARGRETQYF
>TRBJ2-6|-|TRBV20-1|-
TGCAGTGCGCCACCGGTTGGAGGGGCCAACGTCCTGACTTTC
CSAPPVGGANVLTF
>TRBJ2-5|TRBD1|TRBV20-1|-
TGCAGTGCCCTTACAGGGGTATACAATGAGCAGTACTTC
CSALTGVYNEQYF
>TRBJ1-2|-|TRBV15|-
TGTGCCACCAGCAGAGACCACGGAACAGCTAACTATGGCTACACCTTC
CATSRDHGTANYGYTF
>TRBJ1-6|-|TRBV25-1|few
TGTGCCAGTCGTCGACAGTCTTCTTATAATTCACCCCTCCACTTT
CASRRQSSYNSPLHF
>TRBJ2-7|TRBD2|TRBV20-1|-
TGCAGTGCCACGAGCGGGAAAGTCTCCTACGAGCAGTACTTC
CSATSGKVSYEQYF
>TRBJ2-5|-|TRBV29-1|many
TGCAGCGTTGAGGCCGGACAGAGCCTGTACCAAGAGACCCAGTACTTC
CSVEAGQSLYQETQYF
>TRBJ2-3|TRBD2|TRBV10-1|-
TGCGCCAGCAGTGAAGGGTGGGGGACTAGCGGGGGTCGGACAGATACGCAGTATTTT
CASSEGWGTSGGRTDTQYF
>TRBJ2-7|TRBD1|TRBV25-1|few
TGTGCCAGCAGTGATGTGGGACAGGGGGCCGGCTCCTACGAGCAGTACTTC
CASSDVGQGAGSYEQYF
>TRBJ2-7|TRBD1|TRBV28|many
TGTGCCAGCAGTTTACCCGGGACAGGGGTATCCTACGAGCAGTACTTC
CASSLPGTGVSYEQYF
>TRBJ1-1|-|TRBV5-1|few
TGCGCCAGCAGCCGCAACGTGAACACTGAAGCTTTCTTT
CASSRNVNTEAFF
>TRBJ2-3|TRBD2|TRBV15|few
TGTGCCACCAGCAGAGAGGGACTAGCAGTCACAGATACGCAGTATTTT
CATSREGLAVTDTQYF
>TRBJ1-5|-|TRBV4-3|-
TGCGCCAGCAGCCAAGAGGTACTCAGCAATCAGCCCCAGCATTTT
CASSQEVLSNQPQHF
>TRBJ1-2|TRBD1|TRBV6-5|few
TGTGCCAGCAGTAAGGGGACAGATACCGGCTACACCTTC
CASSKGTDTGYTF
>TRBJ2-4|TRBD1|TRBV6-1|-
TGTGCCAGCAGGCCGGGGACAGAAGCCAAAAACATTCAGTACTTC
CASRPGTEAKNIQYF
>TRBJ1-5|-|TRBV6-6|-
TGTGCCAGCAGCGGTGACAGTGGCAATCAGCCCCAGCATTTT
CASSGDSGNQPQHF
>TRBJ2-5|TRBD2|TRBV15|-
TGTGCCACCAGCCGAGCGGGGATCGCGAAGACCCAGTACTTC
CATSRAGIAKTQYF
>TRBJ2-1|-|TRBV7-2|-
TGTGCCAGCAGCAACGTAAGGGGGACGATTGAGTTCTTC
CASSNVRGTIEFF